This T cell receptor beta chain originates from a study of shared clonotypes between healthy human individuals. Study-level findings and limits: The authors sampled blood alone, and tissue repertoires likely differ. Inspection by rarefaction showed sorted-subset sequencing to be incomplete despite large depth. Naive subsets generally had larger estimated richness than memory subsets.

The test was conducted at deep level. The method was immunoSEQ multiplex PCR; TCRdb's version includes in-frame clones alone and lacks a portion of them. The repertoire holds 2 million to 2.5 million clones, with 95% as singletons. Comment on this clone: Its target is not known.

The CDR3 has 17 residues. From germline, CDR1 is SGHDT and CDR2 YYEEEE. Deletions cut 0 bases from V and 0 bases from J, with 10 bases between. Input material: naive CD4+ T cells sorted from blood. The subset is: CD45RA+ positively selected. V gene TRBV5-6 combines with J gene TRBJ1-6; no reliable D call. This clonotype was sampled from a man younger than 35 in good health. This CDR3 is CASSLGRTSSYNSPLHF. For the CDR3, the DNA is TGTGCCAGCAGCTTGGGCAGGACGAGCTCCTATAATTCACCCCTCCACTTT. The entire variable domain, with the rest obtained from reference TRBV5-6 and TRBJ1-6, is as follows: DAGVTQSPTHLIKTRGQQVTLRCSPKSGHDTVSWYQQALGQGPQFIFQYYEEEERQRGNFPDRFSGHQFPNYSSELNVNALLLGDSALYLCASSLGRTSSYNSPLHFGNGTRLTVT.